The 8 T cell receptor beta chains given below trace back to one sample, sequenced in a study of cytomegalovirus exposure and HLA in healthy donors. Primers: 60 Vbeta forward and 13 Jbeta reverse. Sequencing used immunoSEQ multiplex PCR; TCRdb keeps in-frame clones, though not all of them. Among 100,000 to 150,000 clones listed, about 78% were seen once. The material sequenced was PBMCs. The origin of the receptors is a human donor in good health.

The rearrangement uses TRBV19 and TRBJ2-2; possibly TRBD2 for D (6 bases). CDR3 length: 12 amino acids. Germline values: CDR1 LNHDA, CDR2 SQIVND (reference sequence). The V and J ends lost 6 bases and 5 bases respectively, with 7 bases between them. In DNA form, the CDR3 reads TGTGCCAGTAGGGAGGGGACCGGGGAGCTGTTTTTT. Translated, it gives CASREGTGELFF.

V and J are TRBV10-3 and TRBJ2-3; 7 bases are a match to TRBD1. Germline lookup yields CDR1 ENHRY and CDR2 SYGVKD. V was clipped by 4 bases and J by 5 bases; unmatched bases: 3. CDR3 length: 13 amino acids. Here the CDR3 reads CAISANRGDTQYF. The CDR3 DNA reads TGTGCCATCAGTGCCAACAGGGGAGATACGCAGTATTTT.

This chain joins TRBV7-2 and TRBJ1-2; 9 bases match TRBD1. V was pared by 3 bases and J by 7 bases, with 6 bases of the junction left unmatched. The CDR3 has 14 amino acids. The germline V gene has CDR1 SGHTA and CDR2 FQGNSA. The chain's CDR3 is CASSFVGQGTGYTF. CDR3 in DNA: TGTGCCAGCAGCTTCGTAGGACAGGGGACTGGCTACACCTTC.

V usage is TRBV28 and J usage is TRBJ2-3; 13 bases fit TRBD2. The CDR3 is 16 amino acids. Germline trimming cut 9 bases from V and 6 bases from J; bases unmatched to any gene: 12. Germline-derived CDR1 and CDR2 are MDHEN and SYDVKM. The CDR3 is CASFRKLAGGPDTQYF. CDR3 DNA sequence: TGTGCCAGTTTTCGTAAACTAGCGGGAGGGCCGGATACGCAGTATTTT.

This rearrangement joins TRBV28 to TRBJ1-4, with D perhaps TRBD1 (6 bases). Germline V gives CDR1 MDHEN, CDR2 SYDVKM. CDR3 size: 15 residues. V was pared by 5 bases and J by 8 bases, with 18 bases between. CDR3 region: CASSPLGGGREKLFF. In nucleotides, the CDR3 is TGTGCCAGCAGTCCCCTTGGGGGGGGCCGAGAAAAACTGTTTTTT.

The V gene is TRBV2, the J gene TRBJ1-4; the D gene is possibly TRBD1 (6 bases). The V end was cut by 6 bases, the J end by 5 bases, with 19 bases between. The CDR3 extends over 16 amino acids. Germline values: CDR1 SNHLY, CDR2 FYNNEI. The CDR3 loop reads CASSLDRPRANEKLFF. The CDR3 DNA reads TGTGCCAGCAGCCTTGACAGGCCCCGGGCGAATGAAAAACTGTTTTTT.

CDR3 nucleotide sequence: TGTGCCAGTAGTATAGTAGGGGGCGCTGGGGCCAACGTCCTGACTTTC. Translated, it gives CASSIVGGAGANVLTF. The chain uses TRBV19 and TRBJ2-6; 7 bases fit TRBD1. The germline V gene encodes CDR1 LNHDA and CDR2 SQIVND (reference sequence). The CDR3 consists of 16 residues. After removal of 1 base from V and 2 bases from J, the junction contained 2 bases not matched to a gene.

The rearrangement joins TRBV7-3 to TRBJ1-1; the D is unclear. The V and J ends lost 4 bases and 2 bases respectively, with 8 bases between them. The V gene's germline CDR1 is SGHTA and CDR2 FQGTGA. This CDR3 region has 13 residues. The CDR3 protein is CASSSSLNTEAFF. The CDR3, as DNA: TGTGCCAGCAGCTCCTCCCTCAACACTGAAGCTTTCTTT.